These 28 T cell receptor beta chains came from one sample sequenced in a study of blood T cell repertoires in COVID-19. Clones were read by immunoSEQ multiplex PCR, and TCRdb kept only the in-frame ones, dropping some. The sample carries more than 200,000 clones, roughly 90% recorded once. Sequencing was carried out using PBMCs or T cells enriched from blood (not recorded which). Receptor source: a woman in her twenties or thirties who had recovered from COVID-19.

The chain uses TRBV6-2 or TRBV6-3 and TRBJ1-1, with 10 bases matching TRBD1. The V and J ends lost 5 bases and 5 bases, in that order; junction bases with no gene match: 11. The V gene's germline CDR1 is MNHEY and CDR2 SVGEGT. CDR3 length: 16 amino acids. CDR3 nucleotide sequence: TGTGCCAGCAGTAACGACAGGGGGCATCGTGGAACTGAAGCTTTCTTT. This sequence encodes CASSNDRGHRGTEAFF.

The gene calls are TRBV9 and TRBJ2-1, with D perhaps matching TRBD1 (6 bases). The V end was cut by 3 bases, the J end by 4 bases, with 20 bases between. CDR1 SGDLS and CDR2 YYNGEE come from the germline V gene. CDR3 length: 17 amino acids. The chain's CDR3 is CASSEDPGEEEYNEQFF. In DNA form, the CDR3 reads TGTGCCAGCAGCGAAGACCCAGGGGAAGAGGAATACAATGAGCAGTTCTTC.

This sequence joins TRBV28 and TRBJ1-5, with TRBD1 as a possible D gene (5 bases). Between the trimmed V and J ends, which lost 6 bases and 2 bases, there was a span of 17 bases. CDR3 length: 16 residues. Germline lookup yields CDR1 MDHEN and CDR2 SYDVKM. The CDR3 loop reads CASSPGGRLGNQPQHF. The CDR3 DNA follows: TGTGCCAGCAGCCCCGGGGGGAGGTTAGGCAATCAGCCCCAGCATTTT. The whole variable domain, filled in from reference TRBV28 and TRBJ1-5, reads DVKVTQSSRYLVKRTGEKVFLECVQDMDHENMFWYRQDPGLGLRLIYFSYDVKMKEKGDIPEGYSVSREKKERFSLILESASTNQTSMYLCASSPGGRLGNQPQHFGDGTRLSIL.

The chain has TRBV19 and TRBJ1-4; 7 bases are a match to TRBD1. CDR1 is LNHDA, CDR2 SQIVND, per germline (reference sequence). The trim removed 7 bases at V and 7 bases at J, leaving 9 bases unmatched. The CDR3 has 14 amino acids. The chain's CDR3 is CASNDQGEREKLFF. The CDR3 DNA follows: TGTGCCAGTAACGATCAGGGGGAGCGTGAAAAACTGTTTTTT.

The chain uses TRBV19 and TRBJ1-2; 10 bases map to TRBD1. With 3 bases clipped from V and 8 bases from J, the junction kept 15 bases outside the gene matches. CDR1 is LNHDA, CDR2 SQIVND, per germline (reference sequence). The CDR3 covers 17 residues. CDR3 bases: TGTGCCAGTAGTATCGAAGACGGGACAGGGGCTTCGAAAGGCTACACCTTC. Its protein product is CASSIEDGTGASKGYTF. Supplemented by reference TRBV19 and TRBJ1-2, the full variable domain reads DGGITQSPKYLFRKEGQNVTLSCEQNLNHDAMYWYRQDPGQGLRLIYYSQIVNDFQKGDIAEGYSVSREKKESFPLTVTSAQKNPTAFYLCASSIEDGTGASKGYTFGSGTRLTVV.

The chain uses TRBV28 and TRBJ1-1, with D possibly TRBD1 on 5 matching bases. The CDR3 is made up of 14 amino acids. V lost 5 bases to trimming and J lost 2 bases, with 12 bases between them. Germline CDR1 MDHEN, CDR2 SYDVKM. DNA of the CDR3: TGTGCCAGCAGTGGCGGGGGTGGCAACACTGAAGCTTTCTTT. Protein sequence: CASSGGGGNTEAFF.

The chain couples TRBV7-9 to TRBJ2-2; 7 bases are shared with TRBD2. The CDR3 has 16 residues. Per germline, CDR1 SEHNR and CDR2 FQNEAQ (reference sequence). Germline trimming cut 6 bases from V and 6 bases from J; bases unmatched to any gene: 13. In nucleotides, the CDR3 is TGTGCCAGCAGTCCTAGCGGAGCGCAGAGGGCCGGGGAGCTGTTTTTT. The encoded protein is CASSPSGAQRAGELFF.

The chain uses TRBV5-1 and TRBJ1-5; D is perhaps TRBD1 (6 bases). The CDR3 loop spans 17 amino acids. Germline CDR1 and CDR2: SGHRS and YFSETQ. V was shortened by 0 bases and J by 1 base, with 14 bases between the two germline ends. The CDR3 coding sequence is TGCGCCAGCAGCTTGGACCCTACAGGGTACAGCAATCAGCCCCAGCATTTT. It is translated as CASSLDPTGYSNQPQHF. Variable domain in full (rest from reference TRBV5-1 and TRBJ1-5): KAGVTQTPRYLIKTRGQQVTLSCSPISGHRSVSWYQQTPGQGLQFLFEYFSETQRNKGNFPGRFSGRQFSNSRSEMNVSTLELGDSALYLCASSLDPTGYSNQPQHFGDGTRLSIL.

V usage is TRBV11-2 and J usage is TRBJ2-1; 13 bases match TRBD2. V was clipped by 2 bases and J by 9 bases; unmatched bases: 10. CDR1 is SGHAT and CDR2 is FQNNGV in the germline V gene. This CDR3 has 17 amino acids. CDR3 sequence (DNA): TGTGCCAGCAGCTTACCACTAGCGGGAGGGAGTTCGGGTGAGCAGTTCTTC. Its protein product is CASSLPLAGGSSGEQFF.

The rearrangement uses TRBV19 and TRBJ1-5; no clear D. The CDR3 runs 15 residues. Germline V gene lookup returns CDR1 LNHDA and CDR2 SQIVND (reference sequence). V shed 6 bases and J shed 2 bases, with 14 bases lying between them. CDR3 in amino acids: CASRRGSLGNQPQHF. The CDR3 bases are TGTGCCAGTAGACGGGGTAGCCTTGGCAATCAGCCCCAGCATTTT.

The chain joins TRBV6-5 to TRBJ2-7; D perhaps matches TRBD1 (6 bases). Trimming took 5 bases from V and 5 from J, leaving 13 bases between them. Germline values: CDR1 MNHEY, CDR2 SVGAGI. The CDR3 contains 13 residues. Written as DNA, the CDR3 is TGTGCCAGCAGTCTACAGGGTAGCCACGAGCAGTACTTC. Its protein is CASSLQGSHEQYF.

The gene calls are TRBV12-3 or TRBV12-4 and TRBJ2-3; D not resolved. The CDR3 spans 11 residues. Deletions cut 4 bases from V and 4 bases from J, with 3 bases between. For the CDR3, the DNA is TGTGCCAGCAGTTACTCAGATACGCAGTATTTT. Translating it yields CASSYSDTQYF.

The chain is built from TRBV11-3 and TRBJ2-2; 8 nucleotides match TRBD1. The germline CDR1 and CDR2 sequences are SGHNT and YENEEA. V shed 4 bases, J shed 6 bases, and the junction held 7 bases outside the gene matches. The CDR3 has 15 residues. The CDR3 DNA sequence: TGTGCCAGCAGCTCTCGGACAGGGTGGCCCGGGGAGCTGTTTTTT. Translated, it gives CASSSRTGWPGELFF. The full variable domain, completed using reference TRBV11-3 and TRBJ2-2, is EAGVVQSPRYKIIEKKQPVAFWCNPISGHNTLYWYLQNLGQGPELLIRYENEEAVDDSQLPKDRFSAERLKGVDSTLKIQPAELGDSAVYLCASSSRTGWPGELFFGEGSRLTVL.

V usage is TRBV2 and J usage is TRBJ2-7, with 7 nucleotides matching TRBD2. The V gene's germline CDR1 is SNHLY and CDR2 FYNNEI. V trimming: 9 bases; J trimming: 3 bases; junction bases outside the gene matches: 8. This CDR3 is 13 amino acids long. DNA of the CDR3: TGTGCCAGACGAGCGGGACCGAGCTACGAGCAGTACTTC. Its protein product is CARRAGPSYEQYF.

This clone was observed a few times. J is TRBJ1-1 and V is TRBV25-1; the D is unclear. Trimming shortened V by 4 bases and J by 4 bases, and 10 bases separated the two germline ends. The germline gives CDR1 MGHDK, CDR2 SYGVNS. The CDR3 covers 13 residues. CDR3 DNA sequence: TGTGCCAGCAGTGTAACGGGAATCACTGAAGCTTTCTTT. This codes for CASSVTGITEAFF.

This rearrangement joins TRBV18 to TRBJ1-5, with unresolved D. The CDR3 is made up of 17 amino acids. CDR1 and CDR2 from the germline V gene are KGHSH and LQKENI. Trimming pared 2 bases from V and 3 bases from J, leaving 17 bases between. This CDR3 is CASSPTNRDPLNQPQHF. The DNA of the CDR3 is TGTGCCAGCTCACCAACGAATCGGGATCCCCTCAATCAGCCCCAGCATTTT. Looking up the rest from reference TRBV18 and TRBJ1-5 gives the full variable domain: NAGVMQNPRHLVRRRGQEARLRCSPMKGHSHVYWYRQLPEEGLKFMVYLQKENIIDESGMPKERFSAEFPKEGPSILRIQQVVRGDSAAYFCASSPTNRDPLNQPQHFGDGTRLSIL.

The chain has TRBV9 and TRBJ1-2; tentatively, D is TRBD1 (6 bases). CDR3 length: 16 amino acids. CDR1 SGDLS and CDR2 YYNGEE come from the germline V gene. Trimming left V 2 bases short and J 6 bases short, with 20 bases between. The CDR3 region has the DNA TGTGCCAGCAGCGTCCGATTGTATGCCGGGACACATGGCTACACCTTC. This codes for CASSVRLYAGTHGYTF.

The V and J genes are TRBV5-1 and TRBJ1-1; D might be TRBD1 (5 bases). Germline CDR1 is SGHRS and CDR2 is YFSETQ. V lost 2 bases and J 5 bases, leaving 10 bases between the germline ends. This CDR3 comprises 13 residues. The CDR3 coding sequence is TGCGCCAGCAGCTTAGGGGTAGGGACTGAAGCTTTCTTT. Translation gives CASSLGVGTEAFF.

The J gene is TRBJ2-3, the V gene TRBV7-2, with 7 nucleotides matching TRBD2. Germline V lookup: CDR1 SGHTA, CDR2 FQGNSA. The CDR3 is 14 amino acids. V shed 5 bases, J shed 5 bases, and the junction held 7 bases outside the gene matches. The CDR3 loop reads CASSPMTGGDTQYF. The CDR3 bases are TGTGCCAGCAGCCCCATGACGGGAGGAGATACGCAGTATTTT. Using reference TRBV7-2 and TRBJ2-3 for the parts outside the CDR3, the full variable domain is GAGVSQSPSNKVTEKGKDVELRCDPISGHTALYWYRQSLGQGLEFLIYFQGNSAPDKSGLPSDRFSAERTGGSVSTLTIQRTQQEDSAVYLCASSPMTGGDTQYFGPGTRLTVL.

The chain employs TRBV14 and TRBJ2-7; the match to TRBD1 covers 8 bases. With V trimmed by 1 base and J by 2 bases, 1 base remained unmatched. From germline, CDR1 is SGHDN and CDR2 FVKESK. The CDR3 runs to 14 residues. The CDR3 reads CASSQGTGTYEQYF. The CDR3 DNA reads as TGTGCCAGCAGCCAAGGGACAGGGACCTACGAGCAGTACTTC.

The chain joins TRBV5-6 to TRBJ1-1; D unclear. Per the germline V gene, CDR1 is SGHDT and CDR2 is YYEEEE. The CDR3 length is 14 residues. Trimming cost V 0 bases and J 1 base, with 7 bases left between them. The CDR3, as DNA: TGTGCCAGCAGCTTGGGACTTCGGAACACTGAAGCTTTCTTT. It codes for CASSLGLRNTEAFF.

CDR3 bases: TGCGCCAGCAGCCGCACTAGCGGGGAAAACAATGAGCAGTTCTTC. Translated: CASSRTSGENNEQFF. The rearrangement uses TRBV5-1 and TRBJ2-1, with 10 positions matching TRBD2. The V and J ends lost 4 bases and 5 bases, in that order; junction bases with no gene match: 6. In germline, CDR1 is SGHRS, CDR2 YFSETQ. The CDR3 consists of 15 residues. Combining the CDR3 with reference TRBV5-1 and TRBJ2-1 gives the whole variable domain KAGVTQTPRYLIKTRGQQVTLSCSPISGHRSVSWYQQTPGQGLQFLFEYFSETQRNKGNFPGRFSGRQFSNSRSEMNVSTLELGDSALYLCASSRTSGENNEQFFGPGTRLTVL.

This chain links TRBV19 with TRBJ2-5; TRBD1 agrees at 12 bases. The CDR3 contains 17 residues. The trim removed 5 bases at V and 3 bases at J, leaving 10 bases unmatched. Germline V gene data show CDR1 as LNHDA and CDR2 as SQIVND (reference sequence). The DNA of the CDR3 is TGTGCCAGTAGTGCCGCCGGGACAGGGGGCCGGAAAGAGACCCAGTACTTC. Translating it yields CASSAAGTGGRKETQYF.

The V call is TRBV18, the J call TRBJ2-7, with a tentative D call TRBD2 (7 bases). Between the trimmed V and J ends, which lost 6 bases and 4 bases, there was a span of 10 bases. CDR1 is KGHSH, CDR2 LQKENI, per germline. This CDR3 comprises 12 residues. The CDR3 nucleotides are TGTGCCAGCTCCCGGGGGGCTTACGAGCAGTACTTC. Translated: CASSRGAYEQYF.

The chain combines TRBV10-3 with TRBJ1-3; a weak D match, TRBD1 (6 bases). Trimming shortened V by 10 bases and J by 4 bases, and 14 bases separated the two germline ends. Germline CDR1 ENHRY, CDR2 SYGVKD. The CDR3 sequence is 13 residues long. The CDR3 region is CATVTGTGNTIYF. CDR3 DNA sequence: TGTGCCACCGTTACAGGGACGGGAAACACCATATATTTT.

The gene calls are TRBV6-5 and TRBJ2-7, with 7 bases fitting TRBD2. The CDR3 sequence is 16 residues long. Germline V lookup: CDR1 MNHEY, CDR2 SVGAGI. After removal of 4 bases from V and 2 bases from J, the junction contained 11 bases not matched to a gene. Here the CDR3 reads CASSSGGSAVTYEQYF. The CDR3 DNA is TGTGCCAGCAGTTCGGGGGGATCGGCCGTCACCTACGAGCAGTACTTC.

J is TRBJ2-7 and V is TRBV6-2 or TRBV6-3; 8 bases align to TRBD1. Trimming took 2 bases from V and 2 from J; bases not matched to a gene: 11. This CDR3 contains 17 residues. Germline loops: CDR1 MNHEY, CDR2 SVGEGT. This CDR3 is CASSYPGKGQGPYEQYF. The CDR3 bases are TGTGCCAGCAGTTACCCCGGGAAAGGACAGGGTCCCTACGAGCAGTACTTC.

The table lists this clone with a few counts. The chain couples TRBV19 to TRBJ1-1; possibly TRBD1 for D (5 bases). V was pared by 2 bases and J by 4 bases, with 11 bases between. CDR3 length: 14 residues. The germline gives CDR1 LNHDA, CDR2 SQIVND (reference sequence). In nucleotides, the CDR3 is TGTGCCAGTAGTATATGGGGCACGGGCACTGAAGCTTTCTTT. As protein: CASSIWGTGTEAFF. The complete variable domain, with remaining parts taken from reference TRBV19 and TRBJ1-1, reads DGGITQSPKYLFRKEGQNVTLSCEQNLNHDAMYWYRQDPGQGLRLIYYSQIVNDFQKGDIAEGYSVSREKKESFPLTVTSAQKNPTAFYLCASSIWGTGTEAFFGQGTRLTVV.